Only a few counts were recorded for the clone carrying this TCR beta chain. This sample was included in a study of CD8+ T cells in alopecia areata. About the study: Oral tofacitinib, 5 to 10 mg twice daily, was given in an open-label trial.

CDR1 is SGHAT and CDR2 is FQNNGV in the germline V gene. The V and J ends lost 5 bases and 6 bases, in that order; junction bases with no gene match: 7. This CDR3 is 16 amino acids long. Treatment defined: oral pan-JAK inhibitor, 5-10 mg twice daily. It was from alopecia areata patients that lesional scalp punch biopsies and peripheral blood were collected. cDNA serving as the sequencing template came from extracted, reverse transcribed RNA. Profiled with immunoSEQ multiplex PCR; TCRdb holds only in-frame clones, not every one. The sample has 210,000 or so clones, around 66% seen once. The chain has TRBV11-2 and TRBJ1-6, with 10 bases fitting TRBD1. The source is a human donor with alopecia areata. The sequencing used CD4+ T cells sorted from blood, collected between weeks 43 and 45, from a patient treated with tofacitinib. Here the CDR3 reads CASSPRTGGGNSPLHF. In DNA form, the CDR3 reads TGTGCCAGCAGCCCACGGACAGGGGGTGGTAATTCACCCCTCCACTTT.